One sample yielded the 21 T cell receptor beta chains listed below, sequenced in a study of prognosis after radiotherapy for stage I lung cancer. From genomic DNA, TCR beta CDR3 was amplified by two-round multiplex PCR. Every TRBV and TRBJ gene had its own specific primer in first-round PCR. TCRdb used MiXCR to reprocess the multiplex PCR reads, holding one entry per CDR3 protein. The sample includes 13,000 to 15,000 distinct CDR3 sequences, 37% seen only once; the top ten take more than 35%. The sequenced sample was PBMCs, obtained before or after stereotactic body radiation therapy (not recorded which). The receptor set was obtained from a donor over 45 with non-small cell lung cancer.

This clonotype was observed at least ten times. The V and J genes are TRBV6-2 or TRBV6-3 and TRBJ1-3; D possibly corresponds to TRBD1 (6 bases). V shed 4 bases and J shed 0 bases, with 10 bases lying between them. Per germline, CDR1 MNHEY and CDR2 SVGEGT. This CDR3 has 15 residues. The CDR3 region is CASSSQGTSGNTIYF. The CDR3 DNA reads TGTGCCAGCAGTTCACAGGGAACCTCTGGAAACACCATATATTTT.

Ten or more counts support this clonotype. This rearrangement joins TRBV5-1 to TRBJ2-5; TRBD2 might be the D (6 bases). Germline CDR1 is SGHRS and CDR2 is YFSETQ. The CDR3 covers 15 residues. The ends were cut back, 4 bases at V and 3 bases at J, with 16 bases in the middle. The DNA for the CDR3 is TGCGCCAGCAGCATAATCTCTAGCGTAGAAGAGACCCAGTACTTC. This translates into CASSIISSVEETQYF.

This clonotype has a count of ten or more. This chain joins TRBV4-1 and TRBJ2-7; possibly TRBD1 for D (5 bases). Germline assignment: CDR1 MGHRA and CDR2 YSYEKL. V lost 1 base and J 3 bases, leaving 13 bases between the germline ends. The CDR3 sequence is 15 residues long. The CDR3 coding sequence is TGCGCCAGCAGCCAAGGGCGAGACAGTCACTACGAGCAGTACTTC. This encodes CASSQGRDSHYEQYF.

This clonotype is a singleton in its sample. The CDR3 sequence is CATSDRLGCTGELFF. The CDR3 bases are TGTGCCACCAGTGACCGCCTAGGTTGTACCGGGGAGCTGTTTTTT. The J gene is TRBJ2-2, the V gene TRBV24-1; no definite D call. The germline CDR1 and CDR2 sequences are KGHDR and SFDVKD. The CDR3 contains 15 residues. The V and J ends lost 4 bases and 5 bases respectively, with 13 bases between them.

Note on this clonotype: It may be a read error: a sequence one base away is much more abundant. The chain employs TRBV5-6 and TRBJ2-1, with D unresolved. Germline loops: CDR1 SGHDT, CDR2 YYEEEE. The CDR3 runs 16 residues. CDR3 amino acids: CASSFIKTYSHNEQFF. CDR3 in DNA: TGTGCCAGCAGCTTTATCAAAACCTACTCCCACAATGAGCAGTTCTTC.

This clonotype was recorded a few times. Just one base apart from a much larger clone, this may be a read error. The chain has TRBV20-1 and TRBJ2-5, with D perhaps given as TRBD1 or TRBD2 (5 bases each). The length of the CDR3 is 14 residues. Germline V CDR1 and CDR2: DFQATT, SNEGSKA (reference sequence). CDR3: CSARDGGPQETQCF. CDR3 DNA sequence: TGCAGTGCTAGAGATGGGGGTCCTCAAGAGACCCAGTGCTTC.

This clonotype is termed medium-sized (0.01 to 0.1%). The chain combines TRBV28 with TRBJ1-2; possibly TRBD1 for D (5 bases). The ends were cut back, 2 bases at V and 3 bases at J, with 7 bases in the middle. CDR1 is MDHEN, CDR2 SYDVKM, per germline. The CDR3 sequence is 13 residues long. The CDR3 here is CASSLGGDYGYTF. DNA for the CDR3: TGTGCCAGCAGTTTAGGAGGGGACTATGGCTACACCTTC.

The CDR3 DNA reads as TGTGCCACCAGTTTAAACCCCGGGACAGGGAACACAGATACGCAGTATTTT. Its protein product is CATSLNPGTGNTDTQYF. V gene TRBV24-1 combines with J gene TRBJ2-3, with TRBD1 identical over 9 bases. The junction had 11 bases not matched to a gene; V was cut back by 6 bases and J by 2 bases. The germline gives CDR1 KGHDR, CDR2 SFDVKD. The CDR3 totals 17 residues.

This chain joins TRBV6-2 or TRBV6-3 and TRBJ2-3; maybe TRBD1 (5 bases). Germline CDR1 and CDR2: MNHEY and SVGEGT. The CDR3 is made up of 14 amino acids. Trimming left V 7 bases short and J 0 bases short, with 11 bases between. CDR3 residues: CASIRQTSTDTQYF. The DNA of the CDR3 is TGTGCCAGCATTCGACAGACTAGCACAGATACGCAGTATTTT.

The V call is TRBV7-9, the J call TRBJ2-3; 10 bases match TRBD1. J gave up 6 bases and V 5 bases, and 8 bases lay outside the gene matches. The CDR3 contains 15 residues. Germline CDR1 SEHNR, CDR2 FQNEAQ (reference sequence). CDR3 residues: CASSTTGGAGDTQYF. The DNA of the CDR3 is TGTGCCAGCAGCACGACAGGGGGCGCAGGGGATACGCAGTATTTT.

This clonotype was found many times. This chain uses TRBV3-1 with TRBJ2-2; D unresolved. Trimming took 1 base from V and 3 from J, leaving 15 bases between them. The germline CDR1 and CDR2 sequences are LGHDT and YNNKEL (reference sequence). The CDR3 spans 17 residues. CDR3 DNA sequence: TGTGCCAGCAGCCAAGGACCTCCCTCGTCGTACACCGGGGAGCTGTTTTTT. Amino acid sequence: CASSQGPPSSYTGELFF.

As regards this clonotype: The junction departs from germline at one end; a sequencing error may be responsible. This sequence joins TRBV2 and TRBJ1-4; 9 positions agree with TRBD1. The CDR3 is 17 amino acids. CDR1 SNHLY and CDR2 FYNNEI come from the germline V gene. In DNA form, the CDR3 reads TGTGCCAACAGCGCTACGGGACAGGGAGGAAGGGGACAAAACCTGTTTTTT. This codes for CANSATGQGGRGQNLFF.

This clonotype has a count of ten or more. The V call is TRBV4-2, the J call TRBJ2-7, with 14 bases aligning to TRBD2. Trimming took 4 bases from V and 6 from J; bases not matched to a gene: 11. In germline, CDR1 is LGHNA, CDR2 YNFKEQ. CDR3 length equals 17 residues. CDR3 amino acids: CASSPQTGTSGRVEQYF. Here the CDR3 DNA reads TGTGCCAGCAGCCCCCAAACGGGGACTAGCGGGAGAGTCGAGCAGTACTTC.

The genes are TRBV6-9 and TRBJ2-2; D not certain. The CDR3 has 13 amino acids. Germline CDR1 and CDR2: MNHGY and SVAAGI. The V end lost 3 bases, the J end lost 6 bases, and 8 bases lay between the germline ends. CDR3 bases: TGTGCCAGCAGTTACTCAAGAGCCGGGGAGCTGTTTTTT. It is translated as CASSYSRAGELFF.

Many counts were recorded for this clonotype. This rearrangement joins TRBV28 to TRBJ2-5; 14 nucleotides line up with TRBD2. V shed 3 bases and J 5 bases; nucleotides not matched to a gene: 17. The CDR3 contains 20 residues. Germline CDR1 is MDHEN and CDR2 is SYDVKM. CDR3 amino acids: CASSFPGLAGEPGLTETQYF. CDR3 in DNA: TGTGCCAGCAGTTTTCCGGGACTAGCGGGGGAGCCGGGTCTAACGGAGACCCAGTACTTC.

This rearrangement joins TRBV6-2 or TRBV6-3 to TRBJ2-2, with 8 bases aligning to TRBD2. The CDR3 totals 14 residues. Germline V CDR1 and CDR2: MNHEY, SVGEGT. V lost 10 bases, J lost 6 bases, and 10 bases stayed unmatched. CDR3 in DNA: TGTGCCACCACCGGGACTAGGGGGTCCGGGGAGCTGTTTTTT. This translates into CATTGTRGSGELFF.

This clonotype was seen many times. V gene TRBV2 combines with J gene TRBJ1-4; D remains ambiguous. The CDR3 totals 15 residues. Trimming stripped 6 bases from V and 0 bases from J, with 11 bases between. CDR1 and CDR2 (germline): SNHLY, FYNNEI. The CDR3 sequence: CASSGTGTTNEKLFF. As DNA, the CDR3 is TGTGCCAGCAGCGGAACGGGGACAACTAATGAAAAACTGTTTTTT.

This clonotype was seen at least ten times. The chain recombines TRBV6-1 with TRBJ1-4, with D possibly TRBD1 on 6 matching bases. In germline, CDR1 is MNHNS, CDR2 SASEGT. This CDR3 has 16 amino acids. V gave up 5 bases and J gave up 4 bases, with 17 bases separating them. The CDR3 sequence is CASSQTGGGVNEKLFF. The CDR3 DNA is TGTGCCAGCAGTCAAACGGGGGGCGGGGTTAATGAAAAACTGTTTTTT.

On this clonotype itself: It is likely a read error: a sequence one base away is far more abundant. The V and J genes are TRBV2 and TRBJ2-7, with 12 bases matching TRBD2. Looked up from germline, CDR1 is SNHLY and CDR2 is FYNNEI. This CDR3 spans 18 amino acids. As DNA, the CDR3 is TGTGTCAGCAGCTTACGACGGACTAGCGGGATTCCCTTGGGCGAGCAGTACTTC. It is translated as CVSSLRRTSGIPLGEQYF.

This clonotype was seen repeatedly, ten times or more. The rearrangement joins TRBV5-1 to TRBJ2-5; D is perhaps TRBD2 (5 bases). This CDR3 contains 14 residues. V was clipped by 3 bases and J by 1 base, with 10 bases between them. From germline, CDR1 is SGHRS and CDR2 YFSETQ. CDR3 in amino acids: CASSSDLFQETQYF. CDR3 nucleotide sequence: TGCGCCAGCAGCTCGGACTTATTCCAAGAGACCCAGTACTTC.

About this clonotype itself: A far larger clone is just one base off, so this is likely a read error. This chain connects TRBV6-4 to TRBJ2-1; TRBD1 aligns across 7 bases. The CDR3 consists of 14 residues. CDR1 MRHNA and CDR2 SNTAGT come from the germline V gene. CDR3 bases: TGTGCCAACAGTTACTCGCAACAGGGGTATGAGCAGTTCTTC. Its protein product is CANSYSQQGYEQFF.